Described below is a single TCR beta chain sequence and its context. Its cognate antigen has yet to be identified. No per-base quality is available; no much larger clone lies one base away. From each donor, a single peripheral blood sample of 90 to 150 mL on average was drawn into heparinised tubes. Using a panel that included CD45RO, CCR7, CD25, CD127, CD95 and CD27, naive, central memory, regulatory and stem cell-like memory CD4+ T cells were sorted on a BD FACSAria II. All sorted populations exceeded 95% purity. PBMCs were isolated right away by Lymphoprep density gradient centrifugation and were stained directly, without culture. So that batch effects would be minimized, each experiment stained and sorted samples in pairs, pairing one healthy donor with one patient. The sample comes from a study of beta chain features in type 1 diabetes (dated by TCRdb to 2016 to 2018). For context, the study as a whole: Mean age, gender distribution, total cell number and subset yield were not different between patients and healthy donors. In the study, TCRB repertoires of sorted circulating CD4+ T cell subsets from recently diagnosed type 1 diabetes patients were compared with those of matched healthy donors. Regulatory and stem cell-like memory subsets were obtained from only 8 patients and roughly eight healthy donors, while naive and central memory subsets were obtained from all 28 donors. Across all samples, fewer than 110,000,000 sorted cells were examined, and cell number per subset correlated strongly with RNA yield. The research as a whole found: In all four CD4+ subsets, TCRB CDR3 length was moderately but significantly shorter in type 1 diabetes patients. At VDJ recombination sites, patients with type 1 diabetes made fewer insertions and deleted more nucleotides, a pattern implying thymic rearrangement abnormalities. PCR may preferentially amplify shorter templates, but because patient and control samples were amplified and corrected together, any resulting skew would affect both groups equally. The naive, central memory and regulatory TCRB repertoires appeared to resemble one another more closely among patients than among healthy donors. Because cDNA rather than genomic DNA was sequenced, highly expressing activated cells could have been over-represented, although no difference in activation and CD3 levels was found between groups. HLA sub-analyses involved small numbers of individuals, so any influence of HLA type on TCRB rearrangement remained unresolved.

The High Capacity cDNA Reverse Transcription Kit was used to reverse transcribe all of the isolated RNA, meaning that expressed TCRB transcripts were what got sequenced. Deep immunoSEQ sequencing was performed on naive, central memory and regulatory T cell samples, with an average of around 3.4 million total reads per sample. Sorted cells were lysed in RLT buffer, and RNA was extracted using DNase-treated RNeasy Micro or Mini kits according to cell number. Each cell subset was processed on its own to prevent cross-contamination, while patient and healthy donor samples were processed together. Using the immunoSEQ multiplex PCR, TCRB sequences were amplified from cDNA into 87-bp fragments spanning the CDR3 region. Sequencing of the amplicons was performed on the Illumina HiSeq platform. Processing in the source paper ran as follows. Synthetic template baselines were used to correct PCR bias computationally, reads within Hamming distance 2 were collapsed, and singletons that could not be merged were discarded. Reads were aligned against IMGT to assign V, D and J genes, CDR3 length and insertions or deletions at six rearrangement sites. Within each subset, clonotype counts were normalized to sorted cell number, after which true diversity and Gini coefficients were computed with the tcR R package. The overlap coefficient, calculated on TCRB nucleotide sequences, was used to quantify repertoire sharing. Out-of-frame TCRB sequences from naive cells were analyzed to stand in for the pre-selection repertoire. TCRdb took over this immuneACCESS table, retaining in-frame rearrangements with V and J assigned. Such tables are incomplete; in checked studies, under half of the missing clones stem from an unresolved V gene, and the remainder is unexplained. The V and J calls and the clone size are those of that table, but D and trimming were determined from the DNA. The table for this sample lists over 600,000 clones; about an eighth of them were counted only once. 0.095% to 0.15% of the sample rests with the top ten.

This TCR came from a young man with type 1 diabetes. What was sequenced was naive CD4+ T cells from blood. The cell subset or site label corresponds to: true naive CD4+ T cells.

The CDR3 region has the sequence CASTDDSGASYNEQFF. The nucleotide sequence reads TGTGCCAGCACGGATGATAGCGGGGCTTCCTACAATGAGCAGTTCTTC. The V and J genes are TRBV2 and TRBJ2-1, with 8 middle bases fitting TRBD2. V lost 7 bases and J lost 1 base, and the count of bases not matched to a germline gene is 9. The CDR3 spans 16 residues, from the cysteine through the phenylalanine. The DNA shown is the 48-base CDR3, in frame from base 1. The germline V gene sets CDR1 to SNHLY and CDR2 to FYNNEI. The full variable domain, completed from the reference TRBV2 and TRBJ2-1 proteins outside the CDR3, reads EPEVTQTPSHQVTQMGQEVILRCVPISNHLYFYWYRQILGQKVEFLVSFYNNEISEKSEIFDDQFSVERPDGSNFTLKIRSTKLEDSAMYFCASTDDSGASYNEQFFGPGTRLTVL.